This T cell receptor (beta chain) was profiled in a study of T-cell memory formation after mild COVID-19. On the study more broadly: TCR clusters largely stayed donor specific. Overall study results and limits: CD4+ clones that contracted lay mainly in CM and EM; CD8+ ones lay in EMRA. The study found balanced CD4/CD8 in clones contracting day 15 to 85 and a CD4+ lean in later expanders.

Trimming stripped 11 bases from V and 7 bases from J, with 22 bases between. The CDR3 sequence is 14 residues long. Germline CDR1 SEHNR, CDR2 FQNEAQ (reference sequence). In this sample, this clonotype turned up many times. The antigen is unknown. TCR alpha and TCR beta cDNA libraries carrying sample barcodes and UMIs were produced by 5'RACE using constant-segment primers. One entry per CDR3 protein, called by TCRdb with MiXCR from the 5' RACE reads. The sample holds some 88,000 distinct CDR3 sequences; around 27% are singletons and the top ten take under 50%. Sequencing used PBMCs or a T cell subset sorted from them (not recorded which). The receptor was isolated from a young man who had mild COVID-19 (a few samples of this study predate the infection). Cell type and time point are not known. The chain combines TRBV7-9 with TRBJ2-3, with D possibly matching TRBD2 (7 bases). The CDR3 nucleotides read TGTGCCGGGGGGGCAGCCTCTAGCGTGAATACGCAGTATTTT. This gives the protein CAGGAASSVNTQYF.